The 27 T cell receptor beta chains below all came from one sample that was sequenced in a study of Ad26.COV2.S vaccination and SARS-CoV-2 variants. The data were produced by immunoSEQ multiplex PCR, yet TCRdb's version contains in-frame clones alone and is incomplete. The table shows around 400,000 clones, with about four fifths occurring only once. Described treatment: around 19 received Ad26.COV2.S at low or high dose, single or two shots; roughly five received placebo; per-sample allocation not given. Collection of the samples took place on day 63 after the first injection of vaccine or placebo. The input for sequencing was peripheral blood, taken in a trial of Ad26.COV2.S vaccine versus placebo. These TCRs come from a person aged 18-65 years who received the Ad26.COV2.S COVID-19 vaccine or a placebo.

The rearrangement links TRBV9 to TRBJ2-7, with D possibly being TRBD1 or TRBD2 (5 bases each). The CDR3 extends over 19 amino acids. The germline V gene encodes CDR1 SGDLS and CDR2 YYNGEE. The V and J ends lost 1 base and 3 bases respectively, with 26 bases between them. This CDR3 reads CASSVFFRKNRDGFYEQYF. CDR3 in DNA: TGTGCCAGCAGCGTATTTTTCCGCAAAAACCGGGACGGCTTCTACGAGCAGTACTTC.

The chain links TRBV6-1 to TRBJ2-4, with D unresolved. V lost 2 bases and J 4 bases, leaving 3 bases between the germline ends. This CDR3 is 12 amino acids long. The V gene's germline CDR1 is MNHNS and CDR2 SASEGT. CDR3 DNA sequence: TGTGCCAGCAGTGAACAGAAAAACATTCAGTACTTC. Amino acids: CASSEQKNIQYF.

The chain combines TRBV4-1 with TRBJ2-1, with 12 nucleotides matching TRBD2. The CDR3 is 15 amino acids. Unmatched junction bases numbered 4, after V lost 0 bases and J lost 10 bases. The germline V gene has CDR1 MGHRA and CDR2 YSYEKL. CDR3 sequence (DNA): TGCGCCAGCAGCCAAGAGACTAGCGGGAGTGGCGAGCAGTTCTTC. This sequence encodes CASSQETSGSGEQFF.

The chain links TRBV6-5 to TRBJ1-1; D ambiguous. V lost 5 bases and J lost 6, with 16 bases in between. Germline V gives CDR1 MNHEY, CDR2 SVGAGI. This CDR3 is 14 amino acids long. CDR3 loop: CASSILGAGAEAFF. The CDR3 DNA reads TGTGCCAGCAGTATACTGGGAGCAGGCGCTGAAGCTTTCTTT.

In nucleotides, the CDR3 is TGTGCCAGCAGCAGCGACCTCTCTGGAAACACCATATATTTT. Translation: CASSSDLSGNTIYF. The chain couples TRBV6-5 to TRBJ1-3; D gene uncertain. In germline, CDR1 is MNHEY, CDR2 SVGAGI. The CDR3 sequence is 14 residues long. V was cut by 6 bases and J by 0 bases, with 9 bases left in between.

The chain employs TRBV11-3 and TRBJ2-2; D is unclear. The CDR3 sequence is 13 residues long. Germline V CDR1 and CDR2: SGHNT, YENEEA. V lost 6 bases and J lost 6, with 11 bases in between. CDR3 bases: TGTGCCAGCAGTCCCCAAGCCGCCGGGGAGCTGTTTTTT. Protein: CASSPQAAGELFF. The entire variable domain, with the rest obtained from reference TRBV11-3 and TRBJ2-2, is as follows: EAGVVQSPRYKIIEKKQPVAFWCNPISGHNTLYWYLQNLGQGPELLIRYENEEAVDDSQLPKDRFSAERLKGVDSTLKIQPAELGDSAVYLCASSPQAAGELFFGEGSRLTVL.

The CDR3 loop is CASTNRGILEETQYF. The DNA for the CDR3 is TGTGCCAGCACCAACAGGGGGATTTTAGAGGAGACCCAGTACTTC. V usage is TRBV28 and J usage is TRBJ2-5, with TRBD1 identical over 8 bases. The germline V gene has CDR1 MDHEN and CDR2 SYDVKM. This CDR3 contains 15 residues. Losses at the gene ends were 7 bases for V and 5 bases for J; bases not matched to a gene: 12.

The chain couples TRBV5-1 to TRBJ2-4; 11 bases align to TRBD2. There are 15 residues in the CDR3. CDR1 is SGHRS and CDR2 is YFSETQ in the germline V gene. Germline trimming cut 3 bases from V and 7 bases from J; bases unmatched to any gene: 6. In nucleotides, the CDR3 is TGCGCCAGCAGCTCCGGACTAGCGGGTTATAACATTCAGTACTTC. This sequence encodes CASSSGLAGYNIQYF.

The CDR3 loop reads CASSELTGASYEQYF. CDR3 coding DNA: TGTGCCAGCAGTGAACTTACAGGGGCGTCCTACGAGCAGTACTTC. This chain uses TRBV6-1 with TRBJ2-7; 7 bases map to TRBD1. V trimming: 2 bases; J trimming: 1 base; junction bases outside the gene matches: 5. There are 15 residues in the CDR3. Germline lookup yields CDR1 MNHNS and CDR2 SASEGT.

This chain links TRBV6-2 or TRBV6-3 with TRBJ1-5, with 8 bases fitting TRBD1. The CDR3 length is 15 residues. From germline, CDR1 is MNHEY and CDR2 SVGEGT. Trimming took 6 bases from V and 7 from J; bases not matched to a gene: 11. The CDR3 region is CASSTGGGRRQPQHF. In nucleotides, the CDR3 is TGTGCCAGCAGCACAGGGGGGGGGAGGCGGCAGCCCCAGCATTTT.

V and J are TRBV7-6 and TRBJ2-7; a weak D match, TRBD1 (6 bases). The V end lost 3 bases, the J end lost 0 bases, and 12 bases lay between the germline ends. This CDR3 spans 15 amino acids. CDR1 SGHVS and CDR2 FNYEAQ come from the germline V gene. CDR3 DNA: TGTGCCAGCAGCTTCGACAGGTTTCTCTCCTACGAGCAGTACTTC. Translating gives CASSFDRFLSYEQYF.

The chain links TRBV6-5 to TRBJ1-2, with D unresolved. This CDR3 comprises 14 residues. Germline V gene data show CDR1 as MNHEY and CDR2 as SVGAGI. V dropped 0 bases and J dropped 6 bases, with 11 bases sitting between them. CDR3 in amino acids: CASSYSNQRNGYTF. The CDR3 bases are TGTGCCAGCAGTTACTCGAATCAACGGAATGGCTACACCTTC.

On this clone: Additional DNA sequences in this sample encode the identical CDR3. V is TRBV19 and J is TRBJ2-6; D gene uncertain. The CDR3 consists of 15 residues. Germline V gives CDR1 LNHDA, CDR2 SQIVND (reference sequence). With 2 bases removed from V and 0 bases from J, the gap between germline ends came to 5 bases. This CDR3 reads CASSIFASGANVLTF. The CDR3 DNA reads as TGTGCCAGTAGTATATTCGCCTCTGGGGCCAACGTCCTGACTTTC.

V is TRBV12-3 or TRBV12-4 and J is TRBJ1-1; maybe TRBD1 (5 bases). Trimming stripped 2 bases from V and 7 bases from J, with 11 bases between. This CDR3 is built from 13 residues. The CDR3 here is CASSLIYGGEAFF. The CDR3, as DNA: TGTGCCAGCAGTTTAATCTATGGGGGTGAAGCTTTCTTT.

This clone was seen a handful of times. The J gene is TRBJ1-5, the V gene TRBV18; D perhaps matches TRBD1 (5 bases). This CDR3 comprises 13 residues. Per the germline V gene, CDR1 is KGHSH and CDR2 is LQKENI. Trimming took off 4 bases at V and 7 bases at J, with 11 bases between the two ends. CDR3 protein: CASSLPGGQPQHF. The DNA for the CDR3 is TGTGCCAGCTCACTTCCCGGGGGACAGCCCCAGCATTTT.

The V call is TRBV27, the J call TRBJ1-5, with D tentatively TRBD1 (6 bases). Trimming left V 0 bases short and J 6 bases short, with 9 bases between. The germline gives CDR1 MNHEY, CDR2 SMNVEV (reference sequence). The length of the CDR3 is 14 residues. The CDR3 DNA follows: TGTGCCAGCAGTTTATCGGGGGGCGGTCAGCCCCAGCATTTT. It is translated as CASSLSGGGQPQHF.

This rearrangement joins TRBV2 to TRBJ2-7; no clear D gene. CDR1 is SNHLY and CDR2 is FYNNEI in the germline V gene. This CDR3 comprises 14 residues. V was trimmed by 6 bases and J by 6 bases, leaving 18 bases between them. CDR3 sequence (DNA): TGTGCCAGCAGCCCGGGTCCAGGACCCGCCGAGCAGTACTTC. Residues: CASSPGPGPAEQYF.

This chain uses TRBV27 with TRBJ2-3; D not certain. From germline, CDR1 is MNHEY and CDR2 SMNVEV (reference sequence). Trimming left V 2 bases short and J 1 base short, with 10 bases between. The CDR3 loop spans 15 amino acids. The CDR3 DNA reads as TGTGCCAGCAGTTTAATAGCCATCCGCACAGATACGCAGTATTTT. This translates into CASSLIAIRTDTQYF.

Here the CDR3 reads CASIPAGDPSYNEQFF. The CDR3 DNA follows: TGCGCCAGCATCCCCGCCGGGGACCCATCCTACAATGAGCAGTTCTTC. This sequence joins TRBV10-1 and TRBJ2-1; D tentatively reads TRBD1 or TRBD2 (5 bases each). Trimming pared 7 bases from V and 1 base from J, leaving 17 bases between. The germline V gene encodes CDR1 WNHNN and CDR2 SYGVQD (reference sequence). The CDR3 extends over 16 amino acids.

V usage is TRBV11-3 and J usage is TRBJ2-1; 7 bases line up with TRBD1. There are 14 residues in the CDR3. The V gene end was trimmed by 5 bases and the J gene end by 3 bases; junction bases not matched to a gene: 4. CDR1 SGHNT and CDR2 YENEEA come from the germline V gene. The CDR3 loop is CASSVRDSYNEQFF. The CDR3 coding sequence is TGTGCCAGCAGCGTCCGGGACAGCTACAATGAGCAGTTCTTC.

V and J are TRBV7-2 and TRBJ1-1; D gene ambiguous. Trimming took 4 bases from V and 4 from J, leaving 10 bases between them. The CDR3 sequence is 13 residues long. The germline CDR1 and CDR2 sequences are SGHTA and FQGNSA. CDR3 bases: TGTGCCAGCAGCTCCTTGGCTGGCACTGAAGCTTTCTTT. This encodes CASSSLAGTEAFF.

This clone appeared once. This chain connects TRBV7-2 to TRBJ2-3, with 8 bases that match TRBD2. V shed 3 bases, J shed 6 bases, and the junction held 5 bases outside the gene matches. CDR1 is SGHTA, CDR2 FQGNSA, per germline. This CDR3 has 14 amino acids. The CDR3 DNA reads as TGTGCCAGCAGCTTGAGCGGGAGATTCGATACGCAGTATTTT. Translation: CASSLSGRFDTQYF. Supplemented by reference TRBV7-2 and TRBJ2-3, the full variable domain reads GAGVSQSPSNKVTEKGKDVELRCDPISGHTALYWYRQSLGQGLEFLIYFQGNSAPDKSGLPSDRFSAERTGGSVSTLTIQRTQQEDSAVYLCASSLSGRFDTQYFGPGTRLTVL.

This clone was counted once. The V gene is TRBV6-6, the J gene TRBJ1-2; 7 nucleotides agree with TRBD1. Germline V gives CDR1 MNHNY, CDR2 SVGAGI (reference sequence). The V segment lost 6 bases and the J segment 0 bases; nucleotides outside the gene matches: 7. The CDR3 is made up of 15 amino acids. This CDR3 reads CASRVTGEANYGYTF. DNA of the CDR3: TGTGCCAGCAGGGTAACAGGGGAAGCTAACTATGGCTACACCTTC.

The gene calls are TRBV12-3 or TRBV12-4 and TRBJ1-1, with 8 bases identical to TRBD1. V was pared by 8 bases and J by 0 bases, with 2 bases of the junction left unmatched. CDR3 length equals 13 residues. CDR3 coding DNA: TGTGCCAGCGGGGACAGGTTGAACACTGAAGCTTTCTTT. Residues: CASGDRLNTEAFF.

This CDR3 is CASSQRAGSTDTQYF. DNA of the CDR3: TGCGCCAGCAGCCAAAGAGCAGGAAGCACAGATACGCAGTATTTT. This chain links TRBV4-1 with TRBJ2-3, with D uncertain. The V and J ends lost 2 bases and 0 bases respectively, with 9 bases between them. Germline CDR1 reads MGHRA; CDR2 reads YSYEKL. CDR3 length: 15 residues.

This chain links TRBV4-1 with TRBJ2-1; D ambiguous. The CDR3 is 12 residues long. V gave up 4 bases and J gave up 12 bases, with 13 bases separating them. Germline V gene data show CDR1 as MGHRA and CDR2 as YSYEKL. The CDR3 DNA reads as TGCGCCAGCAGCCTAACTGGGGTAGGGCAGTTCTTC. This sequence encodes CASSLTGVGQFF.

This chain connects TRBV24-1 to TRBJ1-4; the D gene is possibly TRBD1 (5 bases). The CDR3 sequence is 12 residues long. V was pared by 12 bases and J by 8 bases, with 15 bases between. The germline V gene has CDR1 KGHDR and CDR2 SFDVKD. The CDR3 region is CAAWGGREKLFF. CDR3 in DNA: TGTGCCGCTTGGGGGGGTCGGGAAAAACTGTTTTTT.